The text below deals with one T cell receptor (beta chain). Its recognized antigen is unknown. Per-nucleotide qualities are absent, and no much larger clonotype sits a single base away. This record comes from a study of blood T cell repertoires in COVID-19 (dated by TCRdb to 2018 to 2021). General notes on the study: Samples from collaborators originated in the United States, Italy and Spain and spanned both the acute and convalescent phases of COVID-19. The dataset comprised deeply sampled blood TCRbeta repertoires from subjects exposed to, actively infected with, or recovered from COVID-19. Where available, HLA class I and class II types were obtained from metadata supplied by the sample provider rather than from assay-based typing. The sample metadata nearly always contained a de-identified subject ID, COVID-19 status, age in years and sex. The material from the prospective study consisted of cDNA or gDNA derived from T cells, B-cell-depleted T cells, or PBMCs. Samples were obtained from the ongoing ImmuneRACE study (first 160 participants) and from about 1,300 subjects provided by 6 global collaborators. A freely available public database, intended as a resource for researchers studying the immune response to SARS-CoV-2, is where the repertoires were released. Study-level results and caveats: Clinical and demographic metadata were provided uncurated, with the amount varying by source and participant.

Collaborating institutions collected whole blood in K2EDTA tubes following their own protocols. For TCRbeta analysis, collaborator samples were shipped as frozen whole blood, as isolated PBMCs, or as DNA extracted from either sample type. CDR1 and CDR2 were assigned from the germline V gene as SGHRS and YFSETQ. V is pared back by 7 bases and J by 6 bases, with 16 bases lying between the germline termini. The CDR3 sequence holds 13 residues, the cysteine and phenylalanine included. Only CDR3 DNA remains: 39 bases, in frame from the first base. TCRbeta CDR3 regions were amplified from genomic DNA using the immunoSEQ Assay, a bias-controlled multiplex PCR. In the authors' own workflow: Nucleated cell counts per sample were estimated from amplification of reference gene primers within the assay. To quantify the absolute abundance of each unique TCRbeta CDR3 rearrangement, sequence reads were collapsed and filtered. For each sample, productive Simpson clonality was calculated by taking the square root of Simpson's diversity index across productive rearrangements. The table comes from immuneACCESS by way of TCRdb, which keeps in-frame sequences with V and J called. Part of the clones is missing from these tables; in studies checked, under half for an unresolved V gene and the rest for unknown reasons. That table supplies the V and J calls and clone size; D and trimming were determined from the DNA. Across this sample there are fewer than 110,000 clones, with about 85% seen only once. Less than 2% of the sample goes to the ten largest clones.

The sample consisted of peripheral blood. This TCR was recovered from a woman in her 70s with active or convalescent COVID-19. The chain joins TRBV5-1 to TRBJ2-5, with TRBD2 perhaps the D gene, on 6 matching bases. CDR3 reads: CASANGGVKTQYF. The DNA reads as follows: TGCGCCAGCGCGAATGGCGGGGTGAAGACCCAGTACTTC.